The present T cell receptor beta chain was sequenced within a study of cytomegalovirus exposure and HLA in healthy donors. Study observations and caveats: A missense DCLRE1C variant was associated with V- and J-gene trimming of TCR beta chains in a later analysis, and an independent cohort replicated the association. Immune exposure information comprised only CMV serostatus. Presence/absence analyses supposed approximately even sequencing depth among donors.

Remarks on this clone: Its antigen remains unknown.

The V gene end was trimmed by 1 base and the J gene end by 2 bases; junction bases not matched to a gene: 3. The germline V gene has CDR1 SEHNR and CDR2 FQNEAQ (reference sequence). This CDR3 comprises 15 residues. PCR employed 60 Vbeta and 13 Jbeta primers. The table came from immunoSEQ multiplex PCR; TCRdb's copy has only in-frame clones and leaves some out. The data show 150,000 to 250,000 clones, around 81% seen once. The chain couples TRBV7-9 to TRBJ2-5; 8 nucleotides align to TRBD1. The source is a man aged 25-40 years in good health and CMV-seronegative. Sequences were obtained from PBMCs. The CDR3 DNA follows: TGTGCCAGCAGCTTAGTAGGGACAGGTCAAGAGACCCAGTACTTC. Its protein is CASSLVGTGQETQYF.